The clone carrying this TCR beta chain showed up just a few times. Antigen: not known. The sample belongs to a study of T cell responses to AZD1222 COVID-19 vaccine. The study's findings and limits: Nearly half of the spike-specific TCRs reportedly recognize variant regions that carry no mutations. Repertoire sampling occurred only after the peak T cell response.

Profiled with immunoSEQ multiplex PCR; TCRdb holds only in-frame clones, not every one. The sample records 100,000 or so clones, 90% being singletons. The CDR3 contains 17 residues. Germline CDR1 SGHRS, CDR2 YFSETQ. Trimming at V came to 2 bases and at J to 5 bases, leaving 10 bases not matched to a gene. This chain connects TRBV5-1 to TRBJ2-5; 12 positions agree with TRBD2. Specimen: peripheral blood, collected on day 0 of AZD1222 vaccination. The TCR was taken from an adult in good health. This chain's CDR3 is CASSFSLTSGGSETQYF. CDR3 nucleotides: TGCGCCAGCAGCTTTTCACTCACTAGCGGGGGGTCGGAGACCCAGTACTTC.